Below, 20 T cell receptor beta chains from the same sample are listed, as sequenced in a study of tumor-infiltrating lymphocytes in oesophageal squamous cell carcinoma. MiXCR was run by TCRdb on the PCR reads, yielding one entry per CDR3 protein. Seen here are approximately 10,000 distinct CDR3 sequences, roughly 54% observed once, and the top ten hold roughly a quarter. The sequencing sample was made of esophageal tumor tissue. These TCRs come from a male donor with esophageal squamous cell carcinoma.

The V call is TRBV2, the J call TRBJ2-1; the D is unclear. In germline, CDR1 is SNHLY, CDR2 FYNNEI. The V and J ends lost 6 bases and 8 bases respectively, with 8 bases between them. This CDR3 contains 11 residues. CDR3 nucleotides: TGTGCCAGCAGCCAAATGGATGAGCAGTTCTTC. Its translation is CASSQMDEQFF.

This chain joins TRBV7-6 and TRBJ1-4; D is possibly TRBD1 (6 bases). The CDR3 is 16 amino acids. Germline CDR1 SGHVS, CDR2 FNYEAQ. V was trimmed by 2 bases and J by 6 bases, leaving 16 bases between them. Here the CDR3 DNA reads TGTGCCAGCAGCTTACAAGCCGGGGGCTTTGATGAAAAACTGTTTTTT. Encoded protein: CASSLQAGGFDEKLFF.

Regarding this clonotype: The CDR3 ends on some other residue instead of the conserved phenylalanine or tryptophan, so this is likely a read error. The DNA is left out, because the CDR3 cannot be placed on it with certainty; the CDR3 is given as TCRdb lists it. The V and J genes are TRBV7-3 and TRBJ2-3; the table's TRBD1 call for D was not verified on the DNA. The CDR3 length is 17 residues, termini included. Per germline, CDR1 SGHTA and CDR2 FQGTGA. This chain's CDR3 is CASSGAPSSYNEQFFGP.

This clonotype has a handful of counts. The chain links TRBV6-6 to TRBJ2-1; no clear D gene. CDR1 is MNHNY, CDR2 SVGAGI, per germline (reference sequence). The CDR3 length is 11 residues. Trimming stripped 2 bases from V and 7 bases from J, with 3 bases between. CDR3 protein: CASSYGNEQFF. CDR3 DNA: TGTGCCAGCAGTTACGGTAATGAGCAGTTCTTC.

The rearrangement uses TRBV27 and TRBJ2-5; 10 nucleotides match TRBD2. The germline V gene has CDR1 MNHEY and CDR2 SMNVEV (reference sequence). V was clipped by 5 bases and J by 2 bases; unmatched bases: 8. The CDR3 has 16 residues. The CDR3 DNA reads TGTGCCAGCAGTAATAGCGGGAGGAGGGGTCAAGAGACCCAGTACTTC. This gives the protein CASSNSGRRGQETQYF.

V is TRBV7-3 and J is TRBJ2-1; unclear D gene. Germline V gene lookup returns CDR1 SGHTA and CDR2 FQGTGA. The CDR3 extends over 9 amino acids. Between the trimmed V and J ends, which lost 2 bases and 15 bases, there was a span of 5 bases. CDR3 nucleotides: TGTGCCAGCAGCTTAGGTCCGTTCTTC. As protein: CASSLGPFF.

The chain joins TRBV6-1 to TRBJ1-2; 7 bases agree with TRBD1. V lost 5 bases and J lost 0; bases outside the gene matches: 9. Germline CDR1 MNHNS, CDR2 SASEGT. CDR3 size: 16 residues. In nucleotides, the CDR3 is TGTGCCAGCAGTCTAGGACAGGCCTTTTCTAACTATGGCTACACCTTC. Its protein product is CASSLGQAFSNYGYTF.

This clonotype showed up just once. The CDR3 loop is CASSLDSHTEAFF. CDR3 coding DNA: TGTGCCAGCAGCTTGGACAGCCACACTGAAGCTTTCTTT. This sequence joins TRBV5-6 and TRBJ1-1, with D uncertain. V gave up 0 bases and J gave up 3 bases, with 6 bases separating them. The CDR3 has 13 residues. Germline V CDR1 and CDR2: SGHDT, YYEEEE.

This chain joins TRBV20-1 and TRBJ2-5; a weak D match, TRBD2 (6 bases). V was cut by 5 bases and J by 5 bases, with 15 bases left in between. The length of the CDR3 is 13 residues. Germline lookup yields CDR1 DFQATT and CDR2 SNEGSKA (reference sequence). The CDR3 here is CSASGSSTETQYF. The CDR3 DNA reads TGCAGTGCTTCCGGGAGTAGCACGGAGACCCAGTACTTC.

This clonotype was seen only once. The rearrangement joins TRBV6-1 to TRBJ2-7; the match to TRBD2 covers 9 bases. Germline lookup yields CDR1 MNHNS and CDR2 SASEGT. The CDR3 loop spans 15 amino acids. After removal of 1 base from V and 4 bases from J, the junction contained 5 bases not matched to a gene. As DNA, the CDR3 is TGTGCCAGCAGTGAAGTAGCGGGGGCCCTTTACGAGCAGTACTTC. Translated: CASSEVAGALYEQYF.

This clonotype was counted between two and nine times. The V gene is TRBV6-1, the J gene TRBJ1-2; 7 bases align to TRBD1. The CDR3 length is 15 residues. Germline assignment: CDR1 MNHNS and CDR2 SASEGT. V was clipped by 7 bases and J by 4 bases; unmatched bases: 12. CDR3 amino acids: CASKEGGGLIYGYTF. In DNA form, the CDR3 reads TGTGCCAGCAAAGAAGGGGGCGGCCTTATCTATGGCTACACCTTC.

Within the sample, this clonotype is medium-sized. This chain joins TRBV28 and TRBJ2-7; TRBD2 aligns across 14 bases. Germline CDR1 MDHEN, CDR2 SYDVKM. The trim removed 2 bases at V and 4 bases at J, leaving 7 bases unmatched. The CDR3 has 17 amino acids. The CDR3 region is CASSLRGGLAGVYEQYF. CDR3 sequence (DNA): TGTGCCAGCAGTTTACGTGGGGGACTAGCGGGAGTTTACGAGCAGTACTTC.

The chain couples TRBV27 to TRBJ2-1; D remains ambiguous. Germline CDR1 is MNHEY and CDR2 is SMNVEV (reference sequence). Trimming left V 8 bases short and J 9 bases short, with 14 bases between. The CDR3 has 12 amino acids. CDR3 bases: TGTGCCAGCTCTCCCGGGTACTCTGAGCAGTTCTTC. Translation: CASSPGYSEQFF.

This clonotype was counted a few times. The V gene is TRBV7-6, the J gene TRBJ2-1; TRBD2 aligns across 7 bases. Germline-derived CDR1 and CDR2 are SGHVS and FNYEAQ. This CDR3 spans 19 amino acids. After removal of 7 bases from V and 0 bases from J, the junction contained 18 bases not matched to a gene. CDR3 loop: CASNPQDGRSSGSYNEQFF. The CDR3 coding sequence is TGTGCCAGCAACCCTCAGGACGGGAGGTCTAGCGGCTCCTACAATGAGCAGTTCTTC.

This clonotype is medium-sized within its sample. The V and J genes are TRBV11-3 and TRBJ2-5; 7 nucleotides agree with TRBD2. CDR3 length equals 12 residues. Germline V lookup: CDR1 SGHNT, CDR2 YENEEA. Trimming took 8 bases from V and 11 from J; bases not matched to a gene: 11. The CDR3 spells CASRQRGPEQYF. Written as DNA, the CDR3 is TGTGCCAGCCGGCAGCGGGGACCTGAGCAGTACTTC.

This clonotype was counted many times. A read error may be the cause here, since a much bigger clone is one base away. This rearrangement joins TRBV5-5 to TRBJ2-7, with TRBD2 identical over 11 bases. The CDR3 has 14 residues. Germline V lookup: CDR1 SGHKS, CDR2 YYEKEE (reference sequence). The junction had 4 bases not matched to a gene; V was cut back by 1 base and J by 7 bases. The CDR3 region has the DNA TGTGCCAGCAGCTTGACTAGCGGGAGCGGTGAGCAGTACTTC. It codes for CASSLTSGSGEQYF.

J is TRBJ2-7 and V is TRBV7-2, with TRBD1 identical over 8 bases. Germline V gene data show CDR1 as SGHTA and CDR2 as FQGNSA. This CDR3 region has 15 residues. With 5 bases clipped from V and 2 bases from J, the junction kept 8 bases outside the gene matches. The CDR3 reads CASSHPGTGTYEQYF. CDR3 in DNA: TGTGCCAGCAGCCACCCCGGGACAGGAACCTACGAGCAGTACTTC. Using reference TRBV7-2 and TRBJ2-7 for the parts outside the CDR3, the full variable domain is GAGVSQSPSNKVTEKGKDVELRCDPISGHTALYWYRQSLGQGLEFLIYFQGNSAPDKSGLPSDRFSAERTGGSVSTLTIQRTQQEDSAVYLCASSHPGTGTYEQYFGPGTRLTVT.

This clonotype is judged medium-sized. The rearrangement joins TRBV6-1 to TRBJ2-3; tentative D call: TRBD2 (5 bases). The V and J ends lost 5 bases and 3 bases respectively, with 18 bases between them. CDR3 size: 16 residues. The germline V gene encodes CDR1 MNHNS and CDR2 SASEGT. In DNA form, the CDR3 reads TGTGCCAGCAGTCGAGGGCAGCGTTTACCAACAGATACGCAGTATTTT. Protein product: CASSRGQRLPTDTQYF.

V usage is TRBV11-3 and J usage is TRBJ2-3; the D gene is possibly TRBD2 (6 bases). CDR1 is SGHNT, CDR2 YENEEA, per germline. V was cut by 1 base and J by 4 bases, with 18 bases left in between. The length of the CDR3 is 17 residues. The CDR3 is CASSLVFSSEESDTQYF. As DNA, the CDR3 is TGTGCCAGCAGCTTAGTATTCTCTAGCGAAGAATCAGATACGCAGTATTTT.

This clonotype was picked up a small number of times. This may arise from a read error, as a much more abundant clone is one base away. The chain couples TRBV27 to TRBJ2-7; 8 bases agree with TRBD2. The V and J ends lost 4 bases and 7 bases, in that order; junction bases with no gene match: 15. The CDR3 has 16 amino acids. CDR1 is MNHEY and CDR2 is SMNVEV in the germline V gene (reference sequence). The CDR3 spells CASSWGRLAGYNEQYF. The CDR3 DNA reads TGTGCCAGCAGTTGGGGCCGGCTAGCGGGCTACAATGAGCAGTACTTC.